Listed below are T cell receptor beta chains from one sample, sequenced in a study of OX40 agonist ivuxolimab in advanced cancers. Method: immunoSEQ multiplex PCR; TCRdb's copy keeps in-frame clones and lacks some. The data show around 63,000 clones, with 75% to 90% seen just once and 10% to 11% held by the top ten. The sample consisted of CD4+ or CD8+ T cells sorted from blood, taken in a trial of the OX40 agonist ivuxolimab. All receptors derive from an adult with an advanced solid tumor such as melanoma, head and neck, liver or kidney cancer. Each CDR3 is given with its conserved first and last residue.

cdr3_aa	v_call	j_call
CASSPGMAGRNQPQHF	TRBV7-9	TRBJ1-5
CASSLGDRDSSPLHF	TRBV7-6	TRBJ1-6
CASSLPGGAYGYTF	TRBV28	TRBJ1-2
CASSPYYVWQYF	TRBV7-9	TRBJ2-3
CASSKNYGNQPQHF	TRBV2	TRBJ1-5
CASTLGTVDEQFF	TRBV2	TRBJ2-1
CASSVQGARNTGELFF	TRBV2	TRBJ2-2
CASSLGRGMVYEKLFF	TRBV7-9	TRBJ1-4
CASSRGTVQETQYF	TRBV4-1	TRBJ2-5
CASSSDTNTDTQYF	TRBV5-1	TRBJ2-3
CSASRGQGYTF	TRBV20-1	TRBJ1-2
CASSLRGYEQYF	TRBV5-1	TRBJ2-7
CASSRGGYLYNEQFF	TRBV5-6	TRBJ2-1
CASSEDGNRAKNIQYF	TRBV10-2	TRBJ2-4
CASSQLGTSGNNEQFF	TRBV4-2	TRBJ2-1
CASSLGLAEKGDTQYF	TRBV4-2	TRBJ2-3
CATSRDVFRSTRERNEQYF	TRBV15	TRBJ2-7
CATLPDVGNTIYF	TRBV6-5	TRBJ1-3
CASSVVGLAADTQYF	TRBV9	TRBJ2-3
CASSRNRGREQYF	TRBV28	TRBJ2-7
CASTLIVSEQYF	TRBV2	-
CASSSLAGVSSYNEQFF	TRBV28	TRBJ2-1
CASKLQETQYF	TRBV2	TRBJ2-5
CASSLVGAGGQETQYF	TRBV5-1	TRBJ2-5
CASSEAGTPLEQFF	TRBV6-1	TRBJ2-1
CASSRLSGTGAQETQYF	TRBV4-1	TRBJ2-5
CASSPWVDQPQHF	TRBV4-1	TRBJ1-5
CASRPPRAVYSNQPQHF	TRBV28	TRBJ1-5
CASSQGWGRVNTEAFF	TRBV4-1	TRBJ1-1
CASAPPGTSGNTQYF	TRBV12-5	TRBJ2-3
CASSLGHVGSYEQYF	TRBV5-1	TRBJ2-7
CASRPGQGPRGNEQFF	TRBV2	TRBJ2-1
CASSLARGYNEQFF	TRBV7-9	TRBJ2-1
CASSFLGAPQETQYF	TRBV27	TRBJ2-5
CASSLTRYQETQYF	TRBV5-6	TRBJ2-5
CASRVGLNTGELFF	TRBV7-2	TRBJ2-2
CASSLGAVSYEQYF	TRBV5-8	TRBJ2-7
CASSVWWDSRNNEQFF	TRBV6-1	TRBJ2-1
CASSPRSGRGEKLFF	TRBV18	TRBJ1-4
CASSRRQGPDTQYF	TRBV5-8	TRBJ2-3
CSATGGGEQYF	TRBV20-1	TRBJ2-7
CASREGQGENTEAFF	TRBV5-6	TRBJ1-1